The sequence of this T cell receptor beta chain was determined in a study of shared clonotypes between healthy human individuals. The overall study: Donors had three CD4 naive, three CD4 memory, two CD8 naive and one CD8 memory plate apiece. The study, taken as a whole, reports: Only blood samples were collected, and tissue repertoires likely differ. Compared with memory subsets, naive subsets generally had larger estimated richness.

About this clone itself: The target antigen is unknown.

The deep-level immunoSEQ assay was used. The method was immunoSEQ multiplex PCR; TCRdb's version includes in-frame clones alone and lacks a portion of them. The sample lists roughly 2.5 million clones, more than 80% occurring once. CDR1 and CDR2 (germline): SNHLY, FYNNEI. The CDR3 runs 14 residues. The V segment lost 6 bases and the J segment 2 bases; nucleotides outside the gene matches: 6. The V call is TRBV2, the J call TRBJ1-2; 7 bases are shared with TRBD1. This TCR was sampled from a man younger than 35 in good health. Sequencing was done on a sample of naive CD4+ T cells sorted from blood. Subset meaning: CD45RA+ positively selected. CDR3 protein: CASSELTGNYGYTF. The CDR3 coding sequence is TGTGCCAGCAGCGAACTGACAGGGAACTATGGCTACACCTTC.